This TCR beta chain was documented in a study of shared clonotypes between healthy human individuals (dated by TCRdb to between 2020 and 2021). Describing the broader study: A few men and a couple of women, aged 18 to 49 years, made up the cohort. For each donor, CD4 naive and CD4 memory were each run on three plates, CD8 naive on two plates, and CD8 memory on one plate. To estimate repertoire size and how much clonotype sharing occurs between individuals, the study deeply sequenced the blood TCR repertoires of 5 or 6 healthy adults. Different laboratories and diverse techniques were used to prepare libraries and sequence TCR repertoires, to increase sequencing depth and limit assay-specific biases. Per donor, leukapheresis produced somewhere between about 0.94 and 9 billion PBMCs. Study-level results and caveats: Larger estimated clonotype richness was generally found for naive subsets than for memory subsets. Sampling was limited to blood, and TCR repertoires in tissue likely differ from TCR repertoires in blood. Across several donors, approximately 4.9% of naive CD4, roughly 3.5% of naive CD8, around 2.5% of memory CD4, and about 0.44% of memory CD8 clonotypes were shared. Because the study included a small number of donors, the genetic and exposure-history diversity represented was limited. Incomplete sequencing was indicated by rarefaction of sorted-subset datasets, despite the large sequencing depth. Clonotypes shared by all four sorted-subset donors showed higher generation probabilities than non-shared clonotypes. Pairwise subsampling led to the expectation that sequencing depth would affect the degree of clonotype sharing among donors.

The donors were healthy, HIV-negative adults who had no recently reported acute infections or vaccinations. Only Caucasian adults living in Nashville, Tennessee, USA were represented among the donors. CD4+ T cells were enriched by magnetic negative selection, after which naive cells were positively selected on CD45RA and the negative fraction was taken as the memory subset. After blood collection by leukapheresis, PBMCs were isolated using Ficoll-Histopaque density gradient centrifugation and then cryopreserved in the vapor phase of liquid nitrogen. Analytical flow cytometry was used to check the purity and quantity of each magnetically sorted T cell population. Genomic DNA was isolated from each sorted fraction and quantified by UV absorbance on a Nanodrop 2000c. TCR CDR3 regions were amplified from genomic DNA by multiplex PCR using the deep immunoSEQ assay. Extracted genomic DNA from each cell subset was spread evenly across all wells of several immunoSEQ 96-well plates, with each plate serving as a replicate. For sorted subsets, approximately 210 ng genomic DNA, equal to 30,000 or so T cell genomes, was loaded into each replicate PCR. Purified libraries were measured with a Qubit 3.0 fluorometer, size-checked on a Bioanalyzer 2100, and measured again with the KAPA Library Quantification kit. Every immunoSEQ 96-well plate was sequenced on a separate single-read 150-cycle Illumina NextSeq 550 flow cell. Processing in the source paper ran as follows. The immunoSEQ output contained only junctional sequences without quality scores, so filtering could not match that applied to full-length reads. To assign V/J genes and CDR3, sequences were annotated using PyIR, a Python wrapper for IgBLAST v1.9, with IMGT germline references. Reads with weak V/J assignments (E-value above 1e-6), missing CDR3, stop codons, out-of-frame junctions, or ambiguous translated residues were removed. V3J clonotypes were defined by identical inferred V gene, J gene, and CDR3 amino acid sequence. Percentage overlap between repertoires was computed as shared unique clonotypes divided by the size of the smaller repertoire. Richness of each repertoire was evaluated using RTK rarefaction, the Chao1 estimator, and Recon v2.1 estimates of unobserved clonotypes. OLGA was used to compute generation probabilities for all TCRbeta clonotypes that the gDNA method yielded from a handful of donors. TCRdb retrieved this table from immuneACCESS and kept in-frame rearrangements only. Not all clones are present; in checked studies, unresolved V genes account for under half, and no reason is known for the remainder. V, J and clone size were drawn from that table, and D and trimming were deduced from the DNA. Within this sample are about 700,000 clones, with about 74% of them counted one time only. In total, the top ten clones hold about 1.8% of the sample.

This clone has just a few counts. Its antigen is unknown. No much larger clonotype is one base removed from it; base qualities were not supplied. The receptor was derived from a woman in her twenties or thirties in good health. Source material: memory CD4+ T cells sorted from blood. The cell subset or site label for this specimen denotes: CD45RA-negative fraction.

The CDR3 region: CASSPRVDRDTQYF. The sequenced DNA is TGCGCCAGCAGCCCCCGGGTCGATCGAGATACGCAGTATTTT. Rearrangement joined TRBV5-1 to TRBJ2-3; there is no confident call for the D gene. The CDR3 measures 14 amino acids from cysteine to phenylalanine. Only CDR3 DNA is held: 42 bases, read in frame from base 1. Via the germline V gene, CDR1 is SGHRS and CDR2 YFSETQ. V and J lose 4 bases and 5 bases, and a span of 14 bases separates them.